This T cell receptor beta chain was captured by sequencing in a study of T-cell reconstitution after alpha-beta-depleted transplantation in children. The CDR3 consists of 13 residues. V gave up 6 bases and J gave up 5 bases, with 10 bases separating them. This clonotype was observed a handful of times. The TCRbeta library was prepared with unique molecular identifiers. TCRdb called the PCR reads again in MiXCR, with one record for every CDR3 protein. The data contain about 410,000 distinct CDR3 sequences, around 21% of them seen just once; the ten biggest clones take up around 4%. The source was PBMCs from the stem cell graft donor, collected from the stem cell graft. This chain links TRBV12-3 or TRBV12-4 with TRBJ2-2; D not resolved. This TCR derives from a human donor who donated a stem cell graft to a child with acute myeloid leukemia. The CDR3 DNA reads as TGTGCCAGCAGGATCACAAGTACCGGGGAGCTGTTTTTT. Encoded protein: CASRITSTGELFF.